Listed here are 18 T cell receptor beta chains from one sample, sequenced in a study of blood T cell repertoires in COVID-19. TCRdb's table, derived via immunoSEQ multiplex PCR, lists solely in-frame clones and lacks some. The sample shows some 150,000 clones, almost 85% of them seen only once. The sample taken for sequencing was peripheral blood. These receptors were obtained from a man in his forties who had recovered from COVID-19.

The chain employs TRBV19 and TRBJ1-2; tentative D call: TRBD1 (6 bases). The length of the CDR3 is 12 residues. Trimming took off 9 bases at V and 4 bases at J, with 12 bases between the two ends. From germline, CDR1 is LNHDA and CDR2 SQIVND (reference sequence). The CDR3 spells CASGGPSYGYTF. CDR3 DNA: TGTGCCAGCGGGGGGCCTAGCTATGGCTACACCTTC.

This clone was observed once. The rearrangement links TRBV4-2 to TRBJ2-3; D is perhaps TRBD1 (5 bases). Per the germline V gene, CDR1 is LGHNA and CDR2 is YNFKEQ. The CDR3 is made up of 15 amino acids. V was shortened by 7 bases and J by 4 bases, with 18 bases between the two germline ends. The CDR3 DNA is TGTGCCAGCACCCCAGGGTCTGCGGCCGCAGATACGCAGTATTTT. Translating it yields CASTPGSAAADTQYF.

The CDR3 sequence: CASSQRNEKLFF. The DNA of the CDR3 is TGTGCCAGCAGTCAGAGGAATGAAAAACTGTTTTTT. This chain joins TRBV6-5 and TRBJ1-4; no definite D call. Germline V lookup: CDR1 MNHEY, CDR2 SVGAGI. The CDR3 extends over 12 amino acids. Trimming shortened V by 5 bases and J by 5 bases, and 6 bases separated the two germline ends.

Ten or more counts support this clone. This chain connects TRBV12-3 or TRBV12-4 to TRBJ1-2, with D unresolved. This CDR3 has 13 residues. With 6 bases removed from V and 3 bases from J, the gap between germline ends came to 11 bases. CDR3 nucleotides: TGTGCCAGCAGCCGCACAGCGGACTATGGCTACACCTTC. Translated, it gives CASSRTADYGYTF.

Many counts were recorded for this clone. The chain recombines TRBV9 with TRBJ2-1, with TRBD1 matching 8 bases. V was clipped by 10 bases and J by 6 bases; unmatched bases: 12. CDR3 length equals 14 residues. Germline values: CDR1 SGDLS, CDR2 YYNGEE. CDR3 region: CAPKPDRVLNEQFF. CDR3 in DNA: TGTGCCCCCAAACCGGACAGGGTTCTCAATGAGCAGTTCTTC.

This sequence joins TRBV27 and TRBJ2-7; TRBD2 matches 9 bases. CDR1 is MNHEY and CDR2 is SMNVEV in the germline V gene (reference sequence). V lost 5 bases to trimming and J lost 6 bases; unmatched junction nucleotides: 8. The CDR3 spans 14 residues. CDR3 bases: TGTGCCAGCAGTGCCGGGACTAGCCCCCTCGAGCAGTACTTC. It yields the protein CASSAGTSPLEQYF.

The chain couples TRBV11-3 to TRBJ1-3, with unresolved D. Germline-derived CDR1 and CDR2 are SGHNT and YENEEA. Trimming cost V 6 bases and J 3 bases, with 6 bases left between them. The CDR3 covers 12 residues. CDR3 loop: CASSFSGNTIYF. CDR3 nucleotides: TGTGCCAGCAGTTTCAGTGGAAACACCATATATTTT.

The chain joins TRBV30 to TRBJ2-3; 10 bases match TRBD2. The germline V gene has CDR1 GTSNPN and CDR2 SVGIG (reference sequence). The ends lost 8 bases at V and 3 bases at J; junction bases unmatched: 2. This CDR3 is 12 amino acids long. CDR3 sequence: CARSGGTDTQYF. CDR3 in DNA: TGTGCCCGTAGCGGGGGGACAGATACGCAGTATTTT.

The chain combines TRBV15 with TRBJ1-4; D remains ambiguous. The CDR3 totals 19 residues. Trimming removed 5 bases from V and 2 bases from J, with 24 bases in between. The V gene's germline CDR1 is LNHNV and CDR2 YYDKDF (reference sequence). For the CDR3, the DNA is TGTGCCACCAGCGACCCCCCGAGAAGTTTGGGAGGCACTAATGAAAAACTGTTTTTT. Encoded protein: CATSDPPRSLGGTNEKLFF.

This clone was picked up one time. The V and J genes are TRBV6-5 and TRBJ2-3; D is unclear. The length of the CDR3 is 13 residues. CDR1 and CDR2 (germline): MNHEY, SVGAGI. The V gene lost 6 bases and the J gene lost 2 bases, with 9 bases spanning the gap. The CDR3, as DNA: TGTGCCAGCAGAACTACCAACACAGATACGCAGTATTTT. The encoded protein is CASRTTNTDTQYF.

V usage is TRBV29-1 and J usage is TRBJ2-2, with D perhaps matching TRBD2 (6 bases). This CDR3 region has 13 residues. The V and J ends lost 6 bases and 3 bases respectively, with 11 bases between them. The germline gives CDR1 SQVTM, CDR2 ANQGSEA. CDR3 loop: CSVRGVDTGELFF. CDR3 nucleotide sequence: TGCAGCGTGCGGGGAGTCGACACCGGGGAGCTGTTTTTT.

The chain carries TRBV7-3 and TRBJ2-3; TRBD2 matches at 9 bases. The germline gives CDR1 SGHTA, CDR2 FQGTGA. V lost 4 bases, J lost 2 bases, and 4 bases stayed unmatched. CDR3 length equals 15 residues. The CDR3 protein is CASSSSGGHTDTQYF. CDR3 coding DNA: TGTGCCAGCAGCTCAAGCGGGGGGCACACAGATACGCAGTATTTT.

The chain links TRBV7-2 to TRBJ1-3; no reliable D call. Trimming shortened V by 5 bases and J by 4 bases, and 12 bases separated the two germline ends. The CDR3 runs to 14 residues. From germline, CDR1 is SGHTA and CDR2 FQGNSA. The CDR3 loop is CASSQTLDGNTIYF. The CDR3 bases are TGTGCCAGCAGCCAGACCCTAGACGGAAACACCATATATTTT.

The rearrangement uses TRBV4-2 and TRBJ2-7; 14 bases fit TRBD2. The V and J ends lost 1 base and 5 bases, in that order; junction bases with no gene match: 7. The CDR3 runs to 17 residues. Germline CDR1 is LGHNA and CDR2 is YNFKEQ. Here the CDR3 reads CASSQGRTSGGSDEQYF. CDR3 DNA: TGTGCCAGCAGCCAAGGGCGGACTAGCGGGGGGAGCGACGAGCAGTACTTC.

The table lists this clone with a few counts. The CDR3 DNA sequence: TGTGCCAGCAGCCCACTAGCGGGAGTCGGCACCGGGGAGCTGTTTTTT. Encoded protein: CASSPLAGVGTGELFF. This chain connects TRBV7-2 to TRBJ2-2; TRBD2 aligns across 11 bases. The CDR3 is 16 amino acids. With 5 bases clipped from V and 4 bases from J, the junction kept 6 bases outside the gene matches. CDR1 and CDR2 (germline): SGHTA, FQGNSA.

The J gene is TRBJ1-4, the V gene TRBV11-2; D is perhaps TRBD1 (5 bases). Trimming shortened V by 5 bases and J by 3 bases, and 13 bases separated the two germline ends. This CDR3 is built from 15 residues. Germline V lookup: CDR1 SGHAT, CDR2 FQNNGV. The CDR3 loop is CASSIAGFSNEKLFF. For the CDR3, the DNA is TGTGCCAGCAGCATAGCAGGGTTTTCTAATGAAAAACTGTTTTTT.

In this sample, this clone turned up once. V gene TRBV3-1 (or the pseudogene TRBV3-2) combines with J gene TRBJ1-1, with TRBD1 matching 7 bases. The CDR3 covers 14 residues. The V gene end was trimmed by 4 bases and the J gene end by 1 base; junction bases not matched to a gene: 3. CDR1 LGHDT and CDR2 YNNKEL come from the germline V gene (reference sequence). The CDR3 bases are TGTGCCAGCAGCCCGGACAGGTGGAACACTGAAGCTTTCTTT. It yields the protein CASSPDRWNTEAFF.

CDR3 nucleotides: TGTGCCAGCAGCGTTCAGGGGACCGGGGAGCTGTTTTTT. This encodes CASSVQGTGELFF. The rearrangement joins TRBV9 to TRBJ2-2, with D tentatively TRBD1 (6 bases). The CDR3 sequence is 13 residues long. Germline V gene sequence: CDR1 SGDLS, CDR2 YYNGEE. The ends were cut back, 2 bases at V and 5 bases at J, with 7 bases in the middle.